The 22 T cell receptor beta chains below all came from one sample that was sequenced in a study of identifying expanded T cells in peripheral blood. This table comes from immunoSEQ multiplex PCR, and its TCRdb copy is limited to in-frame clones, with some not included. The profile shows approximately 94,000 clones, over 75% of them singletons. The sequencing sample was made of blood. The source is a person aged 18-70 years in good health.

The CDR3 is CASSRGGANTEAFF. In nucleotides, the CDR3 is TGTGCCAGCAGTCGAGGGGGCGCGAACACTGAAGCTTTCTTT. The chain couples TRBV6-4 to TRBJ1-1, with TRBD1 matching 7 bases. The J segment lost 1 base and the V segment lost 5 bases, leaving 4 bases of the junction unmatched. Germline CDR1 MRHNA, CDR2 SNTAGT. This CDR3 has 14 residues.

The chain joins TRBV15 to TRBJ2-2; D uncertain. CDR1 LNHNV and CDR2 YYDKDF come from the germline V gene (reference sequence). The CDR3 runs to 15 residues. V lost 1 base and J lost 4, with 10 bases in between. DNA for the CDR3: TGTGCCACCAGCAGAGCCCAACTTTCCACCGGGGAGCTGTTTTTT. Translating it yields CATSRAQLSTGELFF.

The chain recombines TRBV6-6 with TRBJ1-2, with D possibly being TRBD1 (5 bases). The CDR3 runs 11 residues. V gave up 7 bases and J gave up 8 bases, with 11 bases separating them. Germline CDR1 MNHNY, CDR2 SVGAGI (reference sequence). For the CDR3, the DNA is TGTGCCAGCACCCGGGGGGAAGGCTACACCTTC. Translating it yields CASTRGEGYTF.

CDR3 protein: CASSGGGGRNTIYF. CDR3 DNA sequence: TGTGCCAGCTCCGGCGGCGGGGGCCGAAACACCATATATTTT. The genes are TRBV18 and TRBJ1-3; TRBD1 might be the D (6 bases). Germline V gene data show CDR1 as KGHSH and CDR2 as LQKENI. CDR3 size: 14 residues. Deletions cut 6 bases from V and 5 bases from J, with 14 bases between.

CDR3: CASSQLRTGTVPYEQYF. CDR3 nucleotide sequence: TGCGCCAGCAGCCAACTACGGACCGGGACGGTACCCTACGAGCAGTACTTC. The genes are TRBV4-1 and TRBJ2-7; D possibly matches TRBD1 or TRBD2 (5 bases each). The CDR3 sequence is 17 residues long. V was cut by 2 bases and J by 2 bases, with 19 bases left in between. Germline CDR1 is MGHRA and CDR2 is YSYEKL.

This chain connects TRBV6-5 to TRBJ2-1, with D perhaps matching TRBD1 or TRBD2 (6 bases each). The germline V gene has CDR1 MNHEY and CDR2 SVGAGI. The CDR3 has 15 amino acids. The V and J ends lost 2 bases and 4 bases respectively, with 12 bases between them. CDR3 region: CASSYPGAFYNEQFF. In DNA, the CDR3 is TGTGCCAGCAGTTACCCGGGGGCCTTTTACAATGAGCAGTTCTTC.

The chain carries TRBV7-8 and TRBJ1-1; D remains unclear. The CDR3 runs to 15 residues. From germline, CDR1 is SGHVS and CDR2 FQNEAQ. With 1 base removed from V and 0 bases from J, the gap between germline ends came to 9 bases. The chain's CDR3 is CASSLVDVVNTEAFF. DNA of the CDR3: TGTGCCAGCAGCTTAGTAGATGTGGTGAACACTGAAGCTTTCTTT.

The table lists this clone with a few counts. The CDR3 loop is CASSLVPGTGSHEQYF. CDR3 sequence (DNA): TGCGCCAGCAGCTTGGTTCCCGGGACAGGGAGCCACGAGCAGTACTTC. The rearrangement uses TRBV5-1 and TRBJ2-7; the match to TRBD1 covers 9 bases. The germline CDR1 and CDR2 sequences are SGHRS and YFSETQ. This CDR3 spans 16 amino acids. V was pared by 0 bases and J by 5 bases, with 9 bases of the junction left unmatched.

The chain couples TRBV27 to TRBJ2-5; tentative D call: TRBD2 (6 bases). CDR1 and CDR2 (germline): MNHEY, SMNVEV (reference sequence). V was cut by 1 base and J by 3 bases, with 12 bases left in between. The CDR3 is 15 amino acids. CDR3 amino acids: CASSLYGGDEETQYF. In DNA form, the CDR3 reads TGTGCCAGCAGTTTATATGGAGGGGACGAAGAGACCCAGTACTTC.

The chain has TRBV19 and TRBJ2-1; 10 bases align to TRBD1. V trimming: 2 bases; J trimming: 10 bases; junction bases outside the gene matches: 14. The CDR3 is made up of 17 amino acids. Germline CDR1 reads LNHDA; CDR2 reads SQIVND (reference sequence). CDR3 bases: TGTGCCAGTAGTATACGATCCCCGGGGACAGGGGTTAGGGAGCAGTTCTTC. It translates to CASSIRSPGTGVREQFF.

The chain links TRBV18 to TRBJ2-2; D is uncertain. Between the trimmed V and J ends, which lost 1 base and 1 base, there was a span of 10 bases. Germline V gene lookup returns CDR1 KGHSH and CDR2 LQKENI. This CDR3 has 16 amino acids. The CDR3 is CASSPRRTENTGELFF. CDR3 DNA: TGTGCCAGCTCACCACGACGGACGGAGAACACCGGGGAGCTGTTTTTT.

The chain employs TRBV7-6 and TRBJ1-2; possibly TRBD1 for D (6 bases). Germline V gives CDR1 SGHVS, CDR2 FNYEAQ. The CDR3 has 14 amino acids. The V end was cut by 0 bases, the J end by 8 bases, with 13 bases between. The CDR3 DNA reads as TGTGCCAGCAGCTTAGCACAGGGAGGTGAGGGCTACACCTTC. Protein: CASSLAQGGEGYTF.

The chain recombines TRBV9 with TRBJ1-4, with D unresolved. Germline lookup yields CDR1 SGDLS and CDR2 YYNGEE. V lost 1 base to trimming and J lost 4 bases, with 8 bases between them. This CDR3 spans 14 amino acids. CDR3 region: CASSVSGGNEKLFF. CDR3 sequence (DNA): TGTGCCAGCAGCGTATCCGGAGGTAATGAAAAACTGTTTTTT.

V is TRBV15 and J is TRBJ1-1; D is uncertain. Trimming pared 1 base from V and 4 bases from J, leaving 13 bases between. CDR1 and CDR2 (germline): LNHNV, YYDKDF (reference sequence). This CDR3 spans 15 amino acids. The CDR3 nucleotides read TGTGCCACCAGCAGAGGTGACATTGGTTCCACTGAAGCTTTCTTT. It specifies CATSRGDIGSTEAFF.

The rearrangement links TRBV7-9 to TRBJ1-2; TRBD1 might be the D (6 bases). This CDR3 has 14 residues. Germline loops: CDR1 SEHNR, CDR2 FQNEAQ (reference sequence). The V and J ends lost 1 base and 6 bases respectively, with 12 bases between them. The CDR3 nucleotides are TGTGCCAGCAGCTTAGGGGGGCCCGCTCATGGCTACACCTTC. Protein sequence: CASSLGGPAHGYTF.

V and J are TRBV19 and TRBJ1-4, with D perhaps matching TRBD1 (6 bases). V lost 9 bases and J lost 8, with 16 bases in between. Germline lookup yields CDR1 LNHDA and CDR2 SQIVND (reference sequence). The CDR3 length is 13 residues. CDR3 protein: CASTGQGSEKLFF. DNA of the CDR3: TGTGCCAGCACGGGGCAGGGGAGCGAAAAACTGTTTTTT.

The chain's CDR3 is CASSSPQGIDTQYF. The CDR3 bases are TGTGCCAGCAGCTCTCCTCAGGGGATCGATACGCAGTATTTT. The chain carries TRBV7-9 and TRBJ2-3; D is perhaps TRBD1 (6 bases). With 4 bases removed from V and 6 bases from J, the gap between germline ends came to 14 bases. The CDR3 contains 14 residues. The germline gives CDR1 SEHNR, CDR2 FQNEAQ (reference sequence).

The chain has TRBV6-4 and TRBJ2-3; D uncertain. The CDR3 is 13 residues long. V lost 4 bases and J lost 3, with 8 bases in between. The germline V gene encodes CDR1 MRHNA and CDR2 SNTAGT. The CDR3 here is CASSVAQTDTQYF. CDR3 nucleotide sequence: TGTGCCAGCAGTGTGGCGCAGACAGATACGCAGTATTTT.

The gene calls are TRBV2 and TRBJ2-2, with a possible D match to TRBD1 (5 bases). CDR1 SNHLY and CDR2 FYNNEI come from the germline V gene. V dropped 3 bases and J dropped 2 bases, with 7 bases sitting between them. The CDR3 is 14 amino acids. This CDR3 is CASSDDSNTGELFF. CDR3 in DNA: TGTGCCAGCAGTGATGACAGTAACACCGGGGAGCTGTTTTTT.

The rearrangement uses TRBV7-8 and TRBJ2-3, with 7 nucleotides matching TRBD1. After removal of 3 bases from V and 3 bases from J, the junction contained 15 bases not matched to a gene. The CDR3 is 18 amino acids. Germline V lookup: CDR1 SGHVS, CDR2 FQNEAQ. This CDR3 is CASSLTWTGPTGTDTQYF. In nucleotides, the CDR3 is TGTGCCAGCAGCTTGACCTGGACAGGACCCACGGGGACAGATACGCAGTATTTT.

CDR3 region: CATSREDTRPYNEQFF. DNA of the CDR3: TGTGCCACCAGCAGAGAAGACACCCGTCCCTACAATGAGCAGTTCTTC. This rearrangement joins TRBV15 to TRBJ2-1; D remains ambiguous. Deletions cut 0 bases from V and 2 bases from J, with 11 bases between. The germline CDR1 and CDR2 sequences are LNHNV and YYDKDF (reference sequence). This CDR3 spans 16 amino acids.

This clone has only a few counts. The rearrangement links TRBV28 to TRBJ1-1; 10 bases are a match to TRBD1. J lost 1 base, V lost 2 bases, and 4 bases had no gene match. The CDR3 has 16 residues. Germline V CDR1 and CDR2: MDHEN, SYDVKM. The CDR3 nucleotides read TGTGCCAGCAGTTTAGGACAGGGGGTGGGGAACACTGAAGCTTTCTTT. This encodes CASSLGQGVGNTEAFF.